The 21 T cell receptor beta chains reported below all come from one sample, sequenced in a study of long-term antiretroviral therapy in people with HIV. At the survey level, the v3.0 immunoSEQ assay was run. Produced via immunoSEQ multiplex PCR; TCRdb's table is partial and in-frame only. The table shows about 28,000 clones, with 93% occurring only once. The material sequenced was unsorted PBMCs, taken 6.2 years after starting antiretroviral therapy. These receptors were collected from a man aged 35 to 55 with HIV.

The chain uses TRBV10-2 and TRBJ2-7; possibly TRBD1 or TRBD2 for D (6 bases each). V lost 6 bases, J lost 1 base, and 7 bases lay in between. The CDR3 length is 12 residues. Germline-derived CDR1 and CDR2 are WSHSY and SAAADI. CDR3 nucleotide sequence: TGCGCCAGCAGAGGGGGGTCCTACGAGCAGTACTTC. Its translation: CASRGGSYEQYF.

The chain combines TRBV7-2 with TRBJ2-3; D is unclear. Trimming pared 1 base from V and 3 bases from J, leaving 11 bases between. CDR1 is SGHTA and CDR2 is FQGNSA in the germline V gene. This CDR3 has 15 amino acids. The CDR3 DNA follows: TGTGCCAGCAGCTTAGTGTCGGCTAGTACAGATACGCAGTATTTT. It specifies CASSLVSASTDTQYF.

The rearrangement uses TRBV18 and TRBJ2-7; 8 bases are shared with TRBD1. Germline CDR1 reads KGHSH; CDR2 reads LQKENI. V lost 5 bases to trimming and J lost 7 bases; unmatched junction nucleotides: 4. The CDR3 covers 12 residues. CDR3 in amino acids: CASSTGGWEQYF. The CDR3 nucleotides read TGTGCCAGCTCAACAGGGGGATGGGAGCAGTACTTC.

In its sample, this clone was seen once. The gene calls are TRBV5-6 and TRBJ2-7; 9 positions match TRBD1. The CDR3 covers 13 residues. Germline trimming cut 6 bases from V and 5 bases from J; bases unmatched to any gene: 6. The germline gives CDR1 SGHDT, CDR2 YYEEEE. DNA of the CDR3: TGTGCCAGCAAAGGAACAGGGGGCAACGAGCAGTACTTC. Translating gives CASKGTGGNEQYF. Using reference TRBV5-6 and TRBJ2-7 for the parts outside the CDR3, the full variable domain is DAGVTQSPTHLIKTRGQQVTLRCSPKSGHDTVSWYQQALGQGPQFIFQYYEEEERQRGNFPDRFSGHQFPNYSSELNVNALLLGDSALYLCASKGTGGNEQYFGPGTRLTVT.

The chain links TRBV6-5 to TRBJ1-2; D perhaps matches TRBD1 (6 bases). Germline V gene lookup returns CDR1 MNHEY and CDR2 SVGAGI. The germline V and J ends were trimmed by 0 bases and 8 bases, with 10 bases remaining between them. The CDR3 loop spans 13 amino acids. CDR3 amino acids: CASSYSTGGGYTF. The CDR3 DNA reads as TGTGCCAGCAGTTACTCGACCGGGGGCGGCTACACCTTC.

The V and J genes are TRBV29-1 and TRBJ2-3, with D possibly TRBD2 on 6 matching bases. This CDR3 contains 14 residues. CDR1 is SQVTM and CDR2 is ANQGSEA in the germline V gene. The V end lost 6 bases, the J end lost 1 base, and 14 bases lay between the germline ends. The CDR3 DNA sequence: TGCAGCGTGGGACTGGGGACGGGCACAGATACGCAGTATTTT. Residues: CSVGLGTGTDTQYF.

This clone was seen only once. One end of the junction does not line up with germline, which may come from a read error. The chain employs TRBV10-3 and TRBJ1-4; the D is unclear. This CDR3 has 12 amino acids. Germline V gene lookup returns CDR1 ENHRY and CDR2 SYGVKD. For the CDR3, the DNA is TGTGCCATCAGTGAGACTAAGGAAAAACTGTTTTTT. Translation: CAISETKEKLFF.

Only one count was recorded for this clone. This sequence joins TRBV5-1 and TRBJ2-1; D is possibly TRBD2 (6 bases). With 2 bases removed from V and 10 bases from J, the gap between germline ends came to 25 bases. In germline, CDR1 is SGHRS, CDR2 YFSETQ. The CDR3 sequence is 17 residues long. Written as DNA, the CDR3 is TGCGCCAGCAGCTTACTGAATGAGGCGGGAACCCTAGGAGAGCAGTTCTTC. Protein sequence: CASSLLNEAGTLGEQFF.

The rearrangement links TRBV7-6 to TRBJ2-5, with TRBD1 as a possible D gene (8 bases). The CDR3 totals 16 residues. V was clipped by 5 bases and J by 0 bases, with 16 bases between them. The germline gives CDR1 SGHVS, CDR2 FNYEAQ. CDR3 amino acids: CASSRGDRTYQETQYF. CDR3 bases: TGTGCCAGCAGCCGGGGGGACAGGACGTACCAAGAGACCCAGTACTTC.

The chain recombines TRBV2 with TRBJ2-7; tentative D call: TRBD2 (5 bases). The germline V gene has CDR1 SNHLY and CDR2 FYNNEI. The CDR3 sequence is 15 residues long. V was trimmed by 7 bases and J by 5 bases, leaving 21 bases between them. The CDR3 here is CASTRSGGLLDEQYF. The DNA of the CDR3 is TGTGCCAGCACTCGTTCGGGCGGGCTCCTGGACGAGCAGTACTTC. Full variable domain (outside the CDR3, taken from reference TRBV2 and TRBJ2-7): EPEVTQTPSHQVTQMGQEVILRCVPISNHLYFYWYRQILGQKVEFLVSFYNNEISEKSEIFDDQFSVERPDGSNFTLKIRSTKLEDSAMYFCASTRSGGLLDEQYFGPGTRLTVT.

The chain combines TRBV7-6 with TRBJ1-1, with D unresolved. The CDR3 is made up of 15 amino acids. Germline lookup yields CDR1 SGHVS and CDR2 FNYEAQ. Deletions cut 1 base from V and 3 bases from J, with 12 bases between. In DNA, the CDR3 is TGTGCCAGCAGCTTAGGCAGGCTGAAAGACACTGAAGCTTTCTTT. This gives the protein CASSLGRLKDTEAFF.

The CDR3 region is CASSEGQGSTIYF. DNA of the CDR3: TGTGCCAGCAGTGAAGGTCAGGGCAGCACCATATATTTT. The chain joins TRBV2 to TRBJ1-3; possibly TRBD1 for D (5 bases). The V end was cut by 1 base, the J end by 9 bases, with 10 bases between. Per germline, CDR1 SNHLY and CDR2 FYNNEI. The CDR3 totals 13 residues. The complete variable domain, with remaining parts taken from reference TRBV2 and TRBJ1-3, reads EPEVTQTPSHQVTQMGQEVILRCVPISNHLYFYWYRQILGQKVEFLVSFYNNEISEKSEIFDDQFSVERPDGSNFTLKIRSTKLEDSAMYFCASSEGQGSTIYFGEGSWLTVV.

The chain combines TRBV11-2 with TRBJ1-2; 7 positions agree with TRBD1. The CDR3 covers 14 residues. V was clipped by 2 bases and J by 4 bases; unmatched bases: 4. CDR1 is SGHAT and CDR2 is FQNNGV in the germline V gene. The CDR3 sequence is CASSLPDRAYGYTF. As DNA, the CDR3 is TGTGCCAGCAGCTTACCTGACAGGGCCTATGGCTACACCTTC.

The V and J genes are TRBV13 and TRBJ2-7, with TRBD2 identical over 7 bases. The trim removed 5 bases at V and 3 bases at J, leaving 7 bases unmatched. This CDR3 is built from 14 residues. CDR1 is PRHDT, CDR2 FYEKMQ, per germline (reference sequence). The CDR3: CASSPRGRDYEQYF. Written as DNA, the CDR3 is TGTGCCAGCAGCCCCCGGGGGAGGGACTACGAGCAGTACTTC.

This clone has a handful of counts. This rearrangement joins TRBV4-2 to TRBJ2-6; D call uncertain. The CDR3 has 12 residues. The V gene lost 5 bases and the J gene lost 6 bases, with 5 bases spanning the gap. Germline lookup yields CDR1 LGHNA and CDR2 YNFKEQ. CDR3 DNA: TGTGCCAGCAGCGCGGCGGCCAACGTCCTGACTTTC. It is translated as CASSAAANVLTF.

This sequence joins TRBV7-8 and TRBJ2-3; no reliable D call. CDR3 length: 12 residues. Deletions cut 5 bases from V and 6 bases from J, with 9 bases between. Germline V gene sequence: CDR1 SGHVS, CDR2 FQNEAQ. CDR3 region: CASSHDPDTQYF. In DNA form, the CDR3 reads TGTGCCAGCAGCCACGATCCCGATACGCAGTATTTT.

The chain couples TRBV7-6 to TRBJ1-2, with D unresolved. The CDR3 has 16 amino acids. Germline loops: CDR1 SGHVS, CDR2 FNYEAQ. The germline V and J ends were trimmed by 1 base and 0 bases, with 12 bases remaining between them. The CDR3 region has the DNA TGTGCCAGCAGCTTAGATGGGCACGGCGCTAACTATGGCTACACCTTC. Protein product: CASSLDGHGANYGYTF.

The CDR3 DNA reads as TGTGCCAGCAGTGACCAGGGCCTTTATAAAGGGGAGCAGTACTTC. Translating gives CASSDQGLYKGEQYF. The J gene is TRBJ2-7, the V gene TRBV6-1; a possible D gene is TRBD1 (5 bases). In germline, CDR1 is MNHNS, CDR2 SASEGT. CDR3 length equals 15 residues. The V gene lost 3 bases and the J gene lost 7 bases, with 19 bases spanning the gap.

In this sample, this clone turned up once. The J gene is TRBJ2-7, the V gene TRBV19; perhaps D is TRBD1 or TRBD2 (5 bases each). Per germline, CDR1 LNHDA and CDR2 SQIVND (reference sequence). V lost 4 bases and J 2 bases, leaving 9 bases between the germline ends. CDR3 length: 13 residues. CDR3 bases: TGTGCCAGTAGTAGTGGGGGTCCCTACGAGCAGTACTTC. It encodes CASSSGGPYEQYF.

The chain is built from TRBV2 and TRBJ2-5; a possible D gene is TRBD1 (6 bases). CDR1 is SNHLY, CDR2 FYNNEI, per germline. The ends were cut back, 6 bases at V and 2 bases at J, with 10 bases in the middle. CDR3 length: 13 amino acids. CDR3 in amino acids: CASRSRGQETQYF. The CDR3 DNA is TGTGCCAGCAGGTCCAGGGGTCAAGAGACCCAGTACTTC.

The chain links TRBV7-2 to TRBJ2-1; 9 bases match TRBD2. Germline CDR1 is SGHTA and CDR2 is FQGNSA. V shed 5 bases, J shed 10 bases, and the junction held 6 bases outside the gene matches. The CDR3 consists of 13 residues. CDR3 coding DNA: TGTGCCAGCAGCGACCATAGCGGGGGAGAGCAGTTCTTC. Translation: CASSDHSGGEQFF.